The rows below give T cell receptor beta chains drawn from one sample of a study of beta chain features in type 1 diabetes. The data were produced by immunoSEQ multiplex PCR, yet TCRdb's version contains in-frame clones alone and is incomplete. The profile shows 640,000 or so clones, about an eighth of them singletons. Sequenced sample: naive CD4+ T cells from blood. The source is a man younger than 35 with type 1 diabetes. Both conserved end residues are part of each CDR3. D genes are given only for firm matches. Expanded clones get a size class; other rows say once, few or many, or leave the size out.

J	size	V	D	DNA	CDR3
TRBJ2-1	few	TRBV27	TRBD1	TGTGCCAGCAGTCTATACAGGGGGAGCTCCTACAATGAGCAGTTCTTC	CASSLYRGSSYNEQFF
TRBJ2-5	.	TRBV5-1	TRBD1	TGCGCCAGCAGCTTCGGACAGGGTGAGACCCAGTACTTC	CASSFGQGETQYF
TRBJ2-3	.	TRBV7-2	.	TGTGCCAGCAGCAGCTACTCTAGCACAGATACGCAGTATTTT	CASSSYSSTDTQYF
TRBJ1-1	few	TRBV30	.	TGTGCCTGGGACAGTTGGGCAAACACTGAAGCTTTCTTT	CAWDSWANTEAFF
TRBJ1-3	.	TRBV29-1	TRBD1	TGCAGCGGTACAGGGGGGAAAGACGGAAACACCATATATTTT	CSGTGGKDGNTIYF
TRBJ2-5	.	TRBV7-3	.	TGTGCCAGCAGCCTCCGGGCCCAAGAGACCCAGTACTTC	CASSLRAQETQYF
TRBJ2-7	.	TRBV28	TRBD1	TGTGCCAGCAGTTCGAAAGCAAACAGGGGGCTCTCCTACGAGCAGTACTTC	CASSSKANRGLSYEQYF
TRBJ2-1	few	TRBV30	TRBD2	TGTGCCTGGAGCCCGACTAGCGTGAATGAGCAGTTCTTC	CAWSPTSVNEQFF
TRBJ1-5	few	TRBV27	.	TGTGCCAGCAGTTTGGAGCAGACTGGCAATCAGCCCCAGCATTTT	CASSLEQTGNQPQHF
TRBJ1-3	.	TRBV10-3	.	TGTGCCATCACCACCGGGACACGGGGAAACACCATATATTTT	CAITTGTRGNTIYF
TRBJ1-5	.	TRBV6-5	TRBD1	TGTGCCAGCAGTTACTCGAACAGGGGTGATCAGCCCCAGCATTTT	CASSYSNRGDQPQHF
TRBJ1-1	few	TRBV7-3	.	TGTGCCAGCACCCTGGCCCAGGGCACTGAAGCTTTCTTT	CASTLAQGTEAFF
TRBJ1-4	few	TRBV2	.	TGTGCCAGCAGGGTTCGGGATGAAAAACTGTTTTTT	CASRVRDEKLFF
TRBJ1-1	.	TRBV30	TRBD1	TGTGCCCCGGTCAGGGGGACTGAAGCTTTCTTT	CAPVRGTEAFF
TRBJ2-7	few	TRBV27	TRBD1	TGTGCCAGCAAGACTCGGGGACAGCTCGAGCAGTACTTC	CASKTRGQLEQYF
TRBJ2-7	.	TRBV4-1	.	TGCGCCAGCAGCCATCCGGGAGCCTACGAGCAGTACTTC	CASSHPGAYEQYF
TRBJ2-7	.	TRBV23-1	.	TGCGCCAGCAGTCAATTCAGACAAGAGCAGTACTTC	CASSQFRQEQYF
TRBJ1-1	.	TRBV6-1	.	TGTGCCAGCAGTCCGGGACTCCTAACTGAAGCTTTCTTT	CASSPGLLTEAFF
TRBJ2-1	few	TRBV7-9	TRBD1	TGTGCCAGCAGCCCAACCGGGACAGGGGCCAATGAGCAGTTCTTC	CASSPTGTGANEQFF
TRBJ2-7	.	TRBV4-2	.	TGTGCCAGCAGCCAAGAGTTCATCTCCTACGAGCAGTACTTC	CASSQEFISYEQYF
TRBJ2-6	few	TRBV11-2	.	TGTGCCAGCAGCACCCACAGGGGGGCCAACGTCCTGACTTTC	CASSTHRGANVLTF
TRBJ2-2	.	TRBV9	.	TGTGCCAGCAGCGTAACAGCCGCGAACACCGGGGAGCTGTTTTTT	CASSVTAANTGELFF
TRBJ1-3	few	TRBV7-2	.	TGTGCCAGCAGCTTACTCGGAGGCTCTGGAAACACCATATATTTT	CASSLLGGSGNTIYF
TRBJ2-1	few	TRBV28	.	TGTGCCAGCAGGACACCAGGGGTTCTCTACAATGAGCAGTTCTTC	CASRTPGVLYNEQFF
TRBJ2-1	.	TRBV11-3	TRBD2	TGTGCCAGCAGCTCGCTAGCGGGGGGTCACAGAGGCAATGAGCAGTTCTTC	CASSSLAGGHRGNEQFF
TRBJ2-3	few	TRBV10-3	.	TGTGCCATCATGGCCGACCTAGCAGGCACAGATACGCAGTATTTT	CAIMADLAGTDTQYF
TRBJ2-1	.	TRBV11-3	TRBD2	TGTGCCAGCAGCTTATTTTCTAGCGGGGGAACCTACAATGAGCAGTTCTTC	CASSLFSSGGTYNEQFF
TRBJ1-1	.	TRBV7-3	.	TGTGCCAGCAGCTTAGACAACGGGGGCACTGAAGCTTTCTTT	CASSLDNGGTEAFF
TRBJ2-1	.	TRBV15	TRBD2	TGTGCCACCAGCAGGCCCTACACGGGGGGGCCGAATGAGCAGTTCTTC	CATSRPYTGGPNEQFF
TRBJ2-2	.	TRBV2	.	TGTGCCAGCCCTAGCTCGGCAGGCGGCACCGGGGAGCTGTTTTTT	CASPSSAGGTGELFF
TRBJ1-4	.	TRBV4-1	.	TGCGCCAGCAGCCACCCATTCAGGCTCAACGCAACTAATGAAAAACTGTTTTTT	CASSHPFRLNATNEKLFF
TRBJ2-3	once	TRBV11-2	.	TGTGCCAGCAGCTTTACAGGTTCAACAGATACGCAGTATTTT	CASSFTGSTDTQYF
TRBJ2-7	.	TRBV5-1	TRBD2	TGCGCCAGCAGCTTGGGCGGCTCTAGCGGATTCTACGAGCAGTACTTC	CASSLGGSSGFYEQYF
TRBJ1-3	.	TRBV7-2	.	TGTGCCAGCAGTTGGGTTGACAGCTCCTCTGGAAACACCATATATTTT	CASSWVDSSSGNTIYF
TRBJ2-5	.	TRBV7-2	.	TGTGCCAGCAGCTTAGCGGGAGGTTTAGGGGAGACCCAGTACTTC	CASSLAGGLGETQYF
TRBJ2-5	.	TRBV20-1	.	TGCAGTGCAAATAGCGGAGAGACCCAGTACTTC	CSANSGETQYF
TRBJ2-7	few	TRBV7-9	TRBD2	TGTGCCAGCAGCTTCGGACAGCGGGGGATCGAGCAGTACTTC	CASSFGQRGIEQYF
TRBJ2-6	.	TRBV4-2	TRBD2	TGTGCCAGCAGCCCTGAGCTAGCGGGCGGGGGATCTGGGGCCAACGTCCTGACTTTC	CASSPELAGGGSGANVLTF
TRBJ2-7	few	TRBV12-5	.	TGTGCTAGTGGTTTGGGGCAGGGGACCGAGCAGTACTTC	CASGLGQGTEQYF